The 9 T cell receptor beta chains listed next were all sequenced from one sample in a study of blood T cells in healthy people across ages. A second PCR of roughly 6 to 12 cycles used a sample-barcoded 5' primer and a J-beta primer mix. Via MiXCR, TCRdb re-called the 5' RACE reads, giving one row per CDR3 protein. Of 1.6 million or so distinct CDR3 sequences in the sample, about 35% were seen once. Source material: blood. These receptors all come from a woman aged 25 to 45 in good health.

This clonotype was seen ten or more times. The gene calls are TRBV20-1 and TRBJ2-1, with 7 nucleotides matching TRBD2. Germline V CDR1 and CDR2: DFQATT, SNEGSKA (reference sequence). Trimming at V came to 2 bases and at J to 4 bases, leaving 11 bases not matched to a gene. The CDR3 spans 16 residues. CDR3 region: CSARKERAGAYNEQFF. The CDR3 nucleotides are TGCAGTGCTAGAAAAGAGCGGGCGGGAGCGTACAATGAGCAGTTCTTC.

V is TRBV28 and J is TRBJ2-3, with 13 bases identical to TRBD2. There are 15 residues in the CDR3. V was clipped by 6 bases and J by 6 bases; unmatched bases: 6. Germline V gene data show CDR1 as MDHEN and CDR2 as SYDVKM. The CDR3 spells CASSTSGRAMDTQYF. Here the CDR3 DNA reads TGTGCCAGCAGCACTAGCGGGAGGGCCATGGATACGCAGTATTTT.

The chain joins TRBV3-1 to TRBJ1-2; D unresolved. Germline V CDR1 and CDR2: LGHDT, YNNKEL (reference sequence). CDR3 length equals 14 residues. Trimming pared 0 bases from V and 5 bases from J, leaving 10 bases between. DNA of the CDR3: TGTGCCAGCAGCCAAGATCGGCAGAGATATGGCTACACCTTC. This codes for CASSQDRQRYGYTF.

This clonotype was found a few times. One junction end does not reproduce the germline sequence, and a read error may be involved. The chain uses TRBV15 and TRBJ2-3; no clear D. This CDR3 has 12 amino acids. In germline, CDR1 is LNHNV, CDR2 YYDKDF (reference sequence). The CDR3 DNA follows: TGTGTCACCAGCACTAACACAGATACGCAGTATTTT. The encoded protein is CVTSTNTDTQYF.

This clonotype has at least ten counts. The V gene is TRBV5-1, the J gene TRBJ2-5; 10 nucleotides line up with TRBD2. The CDR3 totals 17 residues. Germline lookup yields CDR1 SGHRS and CDR2 YFSETQ. Trimming took 0 bases from V and 3 from J; bases not matched to a gene: 8. This chain's CDR3 is CASSLGSSGSLEETQYF. The CDR3 bases are TGCGCCAGCAGCTTGGGGTCTAGCGGGAGCTTAGAAGAGACCCAGTACTTC.

The chain links TRBV20-1 to TRBJ1-2; D call uncertain. Germline V gives CDR1 DFQATT, CDR2 SNEGSKA (reference sequence). This CDR3 contains 15 residues. Deletions cut 5 bases from V and 5 bases from J, with 21 bases between. The CDR3 reads CSAPFLLLADYGYTF. The CDR3 DNA is TGCAGTGCTCCATTTCTGCTTTTGGCCGATTATGGCTACACCTTC.

This clonotype came up a few times. The chain joins TRBV10-3 to TRBJ1-1; D remains unclear. This CDR3 has 14 residues. Germline values: CDR1 ENHRY, CDR2 SYGVKD. Trimming stripped 3 bases from V and 0 bases from J, with 8 bases between. As DNA, the CDR3 is TGTGCCATCAGTGATCCACCCATGAACACTGAAGCTTTCTTT. Its protein is CAISDPPMNTEAFF.

Only a few counts were recorded for this clonotype. V usage is TRBV28 and J usage is TRBJ2-7, with TRBD1 as a possible D gene (6 bases). The germline V gene encodes CDR1 MDHEN and CDR2 SYDVKM. The CDR3 contains 15 residues. Trimming shortened V by 6 bases and J by 0 bases, and 15 bases separated the two germline ends. The CDR3: CASSSGTRVSYEQYF. In DNA form, the CDR3 reads TGTGCCAGCAGCTCCGGGACAAGGGTCTCCTACGAGCAGTACTTC. Combining the CDR3 with reference TRBV28 and TRBJ2-7 gives the whole variable domain DVKVTQSSRYLVKRTGEKVFLECVQDMDHENMFWYRQDPGLGLRLIYFSYDVKMKEKGDIPEGYSVSREKKERFSLILESASTNQTSMYLCASSSGTRVSYEQYFGPGTRLTVT.

This clonotype was observed once. CDR3 region: CASSTGRGVSQQETQYF. CDR3 coding DNA: TGTGCCAGCTCAACCGGGAGAGGGGTTTCCCAACAAGAGACCCAGTACTTC. The chain has TRBV18 and TRBJ2-5, with a possible D match to TRBD2 (6 bases). The V gene lost 5 bases and the J gene lost 2 bases, with 21 bases spanning the gap. Per germline, CDR1 KGHSH and CDR2 LQKENI. CDR3 length: 17 amino acids.